This TCR beta chain originates from a study of shared clonotypes between healthy human individuals. Concerning this clone: Other DNA sequences in the same sample also yield this CDR3.

J gave up 7 bases and V 2 bases, and 1 base lay outside the gene matches. Germline loops: CDR1 KGHSH, CDR2 LQKENI. The CDR3 runs to 14 residues. Profiling relied on immunoSEQ multiplex PCR, and the TCRdb table lists in-frame clones only, not all of them. Seen here are roughly 1 million clones, 70% to 80% observed once, and the top ten hold more than 0.5%. This sequence joins TRBV18 and TRBJ1-4; 10 bases match TRBD1. Input material: memory CD4+ T cells from PBMCs. The subset: CD45RA-negative fraction. The sequence was collected from a young man in good health. Some clones in this sample may be carry-over from other donors' samples. The CDR3 nucleotides are TGTGCCAGCTCACCAGGGACAGGGGTTGAAAAACTGTTTTTT. Its protein is CASSPGTGVEKLFF. The variable domain in full, with the rest retrieved from reference TRBV18 and TRBJ1-4, is NAGVMQNPRHLVRRRGQEARLRCSPMKGHSHVYWYRQLPEEGLKFMVYLQKENIIDESGMPKERFSAEFPKEGPSILRIQQVVRGDSAAYFCASSPGTGVEKLFFGSGTQLSVL.